A single sample is the source of the 29 T cell receptor beta chains below, sequenced in a study of identical twins. TCRdb re-derived calls from the 5' RACE reads in MiXCR, one entry per CDR3 protein. Of around 1.7 million distinct CDR3 sequences listed, 25% to 35% were seen once; the top ten hold 0.25% to 0.3%. Sequencing input: cord blood. Every receptor here comes from a newborn girl in good health.

This clonotype came up a few times. This chain joins TRBV7-2 and TRBJ2-7, with TRBD2 matching over 15 bases. CDR1 and CDR2 from the germline V gene are SGHTA and FQGNSA. The V gene end was trimmed by 0 bases and the J gene end by 0 bases; junction bases not matched to a gene: 3. The CDR3 loop spans 18 amino acids. Here the CDR3 DNA reads TGTGCCAGCAGCTTAGCGGGACTAGCGGGAGGAGGCTCCTACGAGCAGTACTTC. Residues: CASSLAGLAGGGSYEQYF. Complete variable domain (other parts from reference TRBV7-2 and TRBJ2-7): GAGVSQSPSNKVTEKGKDVELRCDPISGHTALYWYRQSLGQGLEFLIYFQGNSAPDKSGLPSDRFSAERTGGSVSTLTIQRTQQEDSAVYLCASSLAGLAGGGSYEQYFGPGTRLTVT.

The V gene is TRBV5-1, the J gene TRBJ2-3; D possibly uses TRBD1 or TRBD2 (6 bases each). The CDR3 extends over 16 amino acids. Looked up from germline, CDR1 is SGHRS and CDR2 is YFSETQ. Trimming removed 3 bases from V and 2 bases from J, with 16 bases in between. The CDR3 protein is CASSWRGTGPTDTQYF. The CDR3 region has the DNA TGCGCCAGCAGCTGGAGGGGGACTGGCCCCACAGATACGCAGTATTTT.

This clonotype was observed a few times. The chain recombines TRBV30 with TRBJ2-6, with D unclear. CDR1 is GTSNPN, CDR2 SVGIG, per germline (reference sequence). V lost 0 bases and J 0 bases, leaving 3 bases between the germline ends. The CDR3 consists of 14 residues. This CDR3 is CAWSVLSGANVLTF. The CDR3 DNA reads TGTGCCTGGAGTGTTCTCTCTGGGGCCAACGTCCTGACTTTC.

V is TRBV4-1 and J is TRBJ2-7; D unresolved. Trimming pared 1 base from V and 2 bases from J, leaving 9 bases between. Germline V gene sequence: CDR1 MGHRA, CDR2 YSYEKL. CDR3 length: 14 amino acids. CDR3 loop: CASSQGYNTYEQYF. CDR3 DNA sequence: TGCGCCAGCAGCCAAGGGTACAATACCTACGAGCAGTACTTC.

The chain joins TRBV20-1 to TRBJ2-4, with a weak D call TRBD2 (7 bases). The last part of the DNA fits TRBJ2-7 better; the J call may be wrong. CDR1 DFQATT and CDR2 SNEGSKA come from the germline V gene (reference sequence). The CDR3 runs 14 residues. The CDR3 DNA sequence: TGCAGCAGCTTGAGGGGGGGGAGATCGTACGAGCAGTACTTC. Protein product: CSSLRGGRSYEQYF.

The CDR3 sequence is CASSQNRNTEAFF. For the CDR3, the DNA is TGTGCCAGCAGCCAGAACAGGAACACTGAAGCTTTCTTT. The J gene is TRBJ1-1, the V gene TRBV7-9, with D hard to call. V lost 5 bases, J lost 1 base, and 8 bases lay in between. The CDR3 runs to 13 residues. In germline, CDR1 is SEHNR, CDR2 FQNEAQ (reference sequence). Together with reference TRBV7-9 and TRBJ1-1, the CDR3 gives the full variable domain: DTGVSQNPRHKITKRGQNVTFRCDPISEHNRLYWYRQTLGQGPEFLTYFQNEAQLEKSRLLSDRFSAERPKGSFSTLEIQRTEQGDSAMYLCASSQNRNTEAFFGQGTRLTVV.

This chain uses TRBV6-1 with TRBJ2-1; perhaps D is TRBD1 or TRBD2 (5 bases each). CDR1 is MNHNS and CDR2 is SASEGT in the germline V gene. The CDR3 contains 16 residues. V dropped 4 bases and J dropped 1 base, with 14 bases sitting between them. The DNA for the CDR3 is TGTGCCAGCAGTGCCAACCGGGACCCTTCCTACAATGAGCAGTTCTTC. Translating it yields CASSANRDPSYNEQFF.

This clonotype was seen a few times. The V call is TRBV25-1, the J call TRBJ1-2, with unresolved D. V was pared by 0 bases and J by 0 bases, with 5 bases between. CDR3 length: 14 amino acids. Germline CDR1 is MGHDK and CDR2 is SYGVNS. The CDR3 nucleotides are TGTGCCAGCAGTGAATATACAGCTAACTATGGCTACACCTTC. This encodes CASSEYTANYGYTF.

The chain employs TRBV30 and TRBJ2-5; no reliable D call. The DNA end favors TRBJ2-7, so the J call may be wrong. Germline V lookup: CDR1 GTSNPN, CDR2 SVGIG (reference sequence). The CDR3 is made up of 10 amino acids. CDR3 sequence reads: CAWSNDEQYF. CDR3 bases: TGTGCCTGGAGTAACGACGAGCAGTACTTC.

The V gene is TRBV20-1, the J gene TRBJ2-1, with D possibly being TRBD2 (5 bases). Germline CDR1 and CDR2: DFQATT and SNEGSKA (reference sequence). The CDR3 has 13 amino acids. The CDR3 nucleotides are TGCATCACGGGATGGGGCTCCTACAATGAGCAGTTCTTC. Residues: CITGWGSYNEQFF.

This clonotype appeared many times. The genes are TRBV12-3 or TRBV12-4 and TRBJ1-6; 8 bases match TRBD1. This CDR3 region has 14 residues. Trimming took 6 bases from V and 7 from J; bases not matched to a gene: 5. In DNA, the CDR3 is TGTGCCAGCAGCTCGACAGGGGTAAATTCACCCCTCCACTTT. Translating gives CASSSTGVNSPLHF.

CDR3 sequence: CSARASYFGDQPQHF. The CDR3 DNA sequence: TGCAGTGCTAGAGCTAGCTATTTTGGGGATCAGCCCCAGCATTTT. V gene TRBV20-1 combines with J gene TRBJ1-5; the D is unclear. This CDR3 is 15 amino acids long. V gave up 1 base and J gave up 5 bases, with 15 bases separating them. Per the germline V gene, CDR1 is DFQATT and CDR2 is SNEGSKA (reference sequence).

This clonotype was detected only a few times. The chain has TRBV28 and TRBJ2-4; D possibly corresponds to TRBD2 (6 bases). Trimming took off 6 bases at V and 3 bases at J, with 18 bases between the two ends. The germline gives CDR1 MDHEN, CDR2 SYDVKM. The CDR3 is 16 residues long. The CDR3 DNA reads TGTGCCAGCAGCCCCCACGGCGGGGAAGGCAAAAACATTCAGTACTTC. This sequence encodes CASSPHGGEGKNIQYF.

The chain uses TRBV28 and TRBJ2-1, with D possibly matching TRBD2 (7 bases). Germline CDR1 and CDR2: MDHEN and SYDVKM. The CDR3 loop spans 17 amino acids. Trimming shortened V by 2 bases and J by 5 bases, and 19 bases separated the two germline ends. The CDR3 DNA is TGTGCCAGCAGTTTAACCCTGGGGGCGGGAGAGGACAATGAGCAGTTCTTC. Protein product: CASSLTLGAGEDNEQFF.

Comment on this clonotype: A much larger clone lies a single base off, so this may be a read error. The V and J genes are TRBV4-2 and TRBJ2-7, with D perhaps TRBD1 (5 bases). This CDR3 spans 17 amino acids. Germline assignment: CDR1 LGHNA and CDR2 YNFKEQ. V lost 0 bases, J lost 3 bases, and 18 bases lay in between. CDR3 protein: CASSQEFRGTNNYEQYF. As DNA, the CDR3 is TGTGCCAGCAGCCAAGAATTTAGGGGAACCAACAACTACGAGCAGTACTTC.

V is TRBV20-1 and J is TRBJ2-4; no firm D call. The ends were cut back, 1 base at V and 1 base at J, with 11 bases in the middle. The V gene's germline CDR1 is DFQATT and CDR2 SNEGSKA (reference sequence). The CDR3 is 15 residues long. The CDR3 coding sequence is TGCAGTGCTAGAGTCGCGCAAGCGGCCAAAAACATTCAGTACTTC. It yields the protein CSARVAQAAKNIQYF.

This clonotype was counted a few times. The chain carries TRBV28 and TRBJ2-7; D uncertain. V was trimmed by 4 bases and J by 5 bases, leaving 21 bases between them. The CDR3 has 16 residues. Germline CDR1 MDHEN, CDR2 SYDVKM. CDR3 nucleotide sequence: TGTGCCAGCAGTTCATTTACTCGACCGCTCACCCACGAGCAGTACTTC. Protein: CASSSFTRPLTHEQYF. Full variable domain (missing parts from reference TRBV28 and TRBJ2-7): DVKVTQSSRYLVKRTGEKVFLECVQDMDHENMFWYRQDPGLGLRLIYFSYDVKMKEKGDIPEGYSVSREKKERFSLILESASTNQTSMYLCASSSFTRPLTHEQYFGPGTRLTVT.

The chain is built from TRBV6-2 or TRBV6-3 and TRBJ1-1; no clear D gene. The CDR3 runs to 17 residues. CDR1 MNHEY and CDR2 SVGEGT come from the germline V gene. V lost 2 bases, J lost 3 bases, and 19 bases lay in between. The CDR3 region is CASSYPDEVPEDTEAFF. CDR3 DNA: TGTGCCAGCAGTTACCCCGACGAGGTCCCCGAGGACACTGAAGCTTTCTTT.

The chain is built from TRBV24-1 and TRBJ1-4, with 9 bases identical to TRBD1. Trimming cost V 0 bases and J 8 bases; bases outside gene matches: 6. The germline V gene has CDR1 KGHDR and CDR2 SFDVKD. The length of the CDR3 is 16 residues. CDR3 in amino acids: CATSDLATGGGEKLFF. CDR3 in DNA: TGTGCCACCAGTGATTTGGCCACAGGGGGCGGAGAAAAACTGTTTTTT.

This clonotype was picked up a small number of times. V and J are TRBV20-1 and TRBJ1-4; TRBD1 matches at 8 bases. Germline V gene sequence: CDR1 DFQATT, CDR2 SNEGSKA (reference sequence). J gave up 7 bases and V 0 bases, and 4 bases lay outside the gene matches. The CDR3 is 14 amino acids. Written as DNA, the CDR3 is TGCAGTGCTAGAGATCTGGGACAGGCTGAAAAACTGTTTTTT. Translating gives CSARDLGQAEKLFF.

This chain uses TRBV20-1 with TRBJ2-1; a possible D gene is TRBD1 (6 bases). CDR3 length: 12 amino acids. CDR1 is DFQATT and CDR2 is SNEGSKA in the germline V gene (reference sequence). Trimming pared 6 bases from V and 4 bases from J, leaving 10 bases between. In DNA, the CDR3 is TGCAGTGCCGTTGGGACATACAATGAGCAGTTCTTC. Residues: CSAVGTYNEQFF.

The V call is TRBV20-1, the J call TRBJ1-1, with a tentative D call TRBD1 (5 bases). The germline gives CDR1 DFQATT, CDR2 SNEGSKA (reference sequence). The CDR3 is 17 amino acids. Trimming took 0 bases from V and 0 from J, leaving 17 bases between them. The CDR3 loop is CSARDRRGRIMNTEAFF. The CDR3 coding sequence is TGCAGTGCTAGAGATCGAAGGGGACGGATCATGAACACTGAAGCTTTCTTT.

As for this clonotype: This sequence may be a read error, since a much larger clone differs from it by one base. The gene calls are TRBV3-1 and TRBJ2-5; D gene unclear. Germline CDR1 reads LGHDT; CDR2 reads YNNKEL (reference sequence). This CDR3 spans 12 amino acids. The CDR3 DNA follows: TGTGCCAGCAGCTCCCCTCCAGAGGCCCAGTACTTC. The encoded protein is CASSSPPEAQYF.

This clonotype appeared a few times. The chain recombines TRBV6-5 with TRBJ2-1, with 9 bases lining up with TRBD1. Germline CDR1 reads MNHEY; CDR2 reads SVGAGI. The CDR3 is made up of 15 amino acids. V lost 6 bases to trimming and J lost 6 bases; unmatched junction nucleotides: 9. The CDR3 DNA reads as TGTGCCAGCAGGACCGACAGGGGGAGGATCAATGAGCAGTTCTTC. It yields the protein CASRTDRGRINEQFF.

Worth noting for this clonotype: The junction departs from germline at one end; a sequencing error may be responsible. The gene calls are TRBV20-1 and TRBJ2-3, with D possibly TRBD1 on 6 matching bases. This CDR3 spans 17 amino acids. From germline, CDR1 is DFQATT and CDR2 SNEGSKA (reference sequence). Here the CDR3 reads CSAPSRAGDGATGTQYF. CDR3 DNA sequence: TGCAGTGCCCCAAGCAGGGCAGGGGATGGGGCCACAGGTACGCAGTATTTT.

This chain joins TRBV28 and TRBJ2-3; 13 nucleotides agree with TRBD2. J was trimmed by 4 bases and V by 4 bases; bases with no gene match: 14. From germline, CDR1 is MDHEN and CDR2 SYDVKM. This CDR3 has 19 amino acids. This CDR3 reads CASSSPRLAGGPHPDTQYF. CDR3 DNA: TGTGCCAGCAGTTCCCCACGACTAGCGGGAGGACCGCACCCAGATACGCAGTATTTT.

This clonotype was seen a handful of times. The genes are TRBV12-3 or TRBV12-4 and TRBJ2-7, with TRBD2 matching over 9 bases. Trimming cost V 6 bases and J 6 bases; bases outside gene matches: 6. The CDR3 has 13 amino acids. DNA of the CDR3: TGTGCCAGCAGCCTGGGACTAGCACCCGAGCAGTACTTC. Amino acid sequence: CASSLGLAPEQYF.

As concerns this clonotype: It may be a read error: a sequence one base away is much more abundant. The rearrangement links TRBV15 to TRBJ2-5; D is uncertain. The CDR3 is 13 amino acids. Germline-derived CDR1 and CDR2 are LNHNV and YYDKDF (reference sequence). Trimming removed 0 bases at V and 12 bases at J, with 14 bases between. The CDR3 coding sequence is TGTGCCACCAGCAGAGATCAAGAGTTCAAGGAGTACTTC. It specifies CATSRDQEFKEYF.

This clonotype turned up a few times. The CDR3 loop reads CASSLSSSGGTDTQYF. The CDR3 coding sequence is TGTGCCAGCAGCTTGTCGTCTAGCGGGGGCACAGATACGCAGTATTTT. This chain connects TRBV5-5 to TRBJ2-3; 9 positions agree with TRBD2. This CDR3 has 16 residues. J gave up 1 base and V 1 base, and 4 bases lay outside the gene matches. Germline values: CDR1 SGHKS, CDR2 YYEKEE (reference sequence). Full variable domain (rest looked up from reference TRBV5-5 and TRBJ2-3): DAGVTQSPTHLIKTRGQQVTLRCSPISGHKSVSWYQQVLGQGPQFIFQYYEKEERGRGNFPDRFSARQFPNYSSELNVNALLLGDSALYLCASSLSSSGGTDTQYFGPGTRLTVL.